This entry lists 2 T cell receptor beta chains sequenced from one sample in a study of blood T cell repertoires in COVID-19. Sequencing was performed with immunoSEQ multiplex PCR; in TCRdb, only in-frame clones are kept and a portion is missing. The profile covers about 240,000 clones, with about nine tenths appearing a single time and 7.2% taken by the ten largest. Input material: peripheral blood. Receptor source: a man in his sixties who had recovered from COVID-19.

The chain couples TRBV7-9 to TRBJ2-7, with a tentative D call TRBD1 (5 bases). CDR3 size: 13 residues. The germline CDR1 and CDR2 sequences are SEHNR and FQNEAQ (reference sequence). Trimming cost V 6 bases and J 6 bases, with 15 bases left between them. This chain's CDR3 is CASSTGRGTEQYV. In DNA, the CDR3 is TGTGCCAGCAGTACTGGTAGGGGAACCGAGCAGTACGTC.

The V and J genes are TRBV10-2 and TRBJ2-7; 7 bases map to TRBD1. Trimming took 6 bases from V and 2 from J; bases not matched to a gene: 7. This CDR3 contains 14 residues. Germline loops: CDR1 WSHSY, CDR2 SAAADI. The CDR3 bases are TGCGCCAGCAGGTTCACAGGGGCCGCCTACGAGCAGTACTTC. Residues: CASRFTGAAYEQYF.